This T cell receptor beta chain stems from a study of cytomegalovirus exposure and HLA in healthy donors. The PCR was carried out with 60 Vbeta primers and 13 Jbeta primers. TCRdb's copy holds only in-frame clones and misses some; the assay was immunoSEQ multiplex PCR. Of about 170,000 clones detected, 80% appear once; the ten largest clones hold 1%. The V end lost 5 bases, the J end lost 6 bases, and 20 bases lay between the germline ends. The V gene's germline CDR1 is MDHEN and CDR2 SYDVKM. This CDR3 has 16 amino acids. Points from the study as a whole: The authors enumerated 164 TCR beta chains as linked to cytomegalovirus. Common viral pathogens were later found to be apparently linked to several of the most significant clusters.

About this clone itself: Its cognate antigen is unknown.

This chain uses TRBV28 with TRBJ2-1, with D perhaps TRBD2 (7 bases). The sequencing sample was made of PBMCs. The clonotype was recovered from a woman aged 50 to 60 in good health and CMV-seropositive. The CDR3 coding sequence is TGTGCCAGCAGTCTACTCCAAGGGGGGGGGATCAATGAGCAGTTCTTC. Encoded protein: CASSLLQGGGINEQFF.